This T cell receptor (beta chain) emerged from a study of low-dose radiotherapy and immunotherapy resistance in tumors (dated by TCRdb to the early 2020s). Turning to the overall study: Cohort 1 received 0.5 Gy per fraction every 2 weeks, with a prescribed total PTV dose of 6.5 Gy. The translational analysis covered eight patients: three from the first dose cohort and the first five from the second dose cohort. Intravenous cyclophosphamide at 200 mg/m2 was administered every two weeks, one day ahead of each radiation and immunotherapy administration. Starting on cycle 1 day 1, patients took 300 mg of aspirin by mouth once daily for four cycles. Trial participants were not randomized into treatment groups. Patients were given nivolumab as a 240 mg flat dose every two weeks and ipilimumab at 1 mg/kg every six weeks, with both drugs delivered intravenously. In Cohort 2, 1 Gy per fraction was delivered every two weeks, for a total of 13 Gy over 26 weeks.

This clonotype was recorded once. Its antigen target is currently unknown. Per-base qualities were not stored, and no clone one base away is much larger. On its own, one read is weak support. The germline V gene provides CDR1 SGHRS and CDR2 YFSETQ. V is pared back by 0 bases and J by 3 bases, with 10 bases lying between the germline termini. Including cysteine and phenylalanine, the CDR3 has 15 amino acids. Only the CDR3 portion is preserved as DNA: 45 bases, with reading frame beginning at the first base. Sequencing was carried out with an Illumina HiSeq 2500. First-strand cDNA was synthesized using Superscript III and a set of TRAV- and TRBV-specific primers, so that both TCRalpha and TCRbeta chains were covered. TCRs were amplified with Phusion for roughly 19 PCR cycles, with a constant-region primer paired with the adapter attached to the V primers. Isolated mRNA was amplified with the MessageAmp II aRNA Amplification Kit, using a roughly 15-hour in vitro transcription at 37°C. The Dynabeads mRNA DIRECT Purification Kit was used to isolate mRNA for TCR sequencing. A second approximately 23-cycle Phusion PCR added indexed Illumina adapters, and products were purified with AMPure XP beads. The original pipeline was this. Using custom Perl scripts, TCR sequences that encoded the same protein were pooled, out-of-frame sequences were dropped, and the abundance of each clonotype was calculated. The analysis excluded TCR sequences that were supported by just one read. The metrics used to describe the repertoires included Shannon entropy, Gini index, clonality, richness, and the frequency of TCRs shared between repertoires. TCRdb reran the public reads through fastp at Q25 and MiXCR, keeping productive beta chains. Rows merge per CDR3 protein into single entries with the most common DNA and genes. TCRdb's processing, not the study's, gives the V and J calls here. The sample table holds fewer than 90,000 distinct CDR3 sequences, of which around 31% were seen once. The ten largest clonotypes hold approximately 12% of the sample.

The time point label here, explained by the study, means: before trial treatment. Donors were enrolled in RACIN, a single-arm phase I dose-escalation trial combining nivolumab, ipilimumab, aspirin, low-dose cyclophosphamide and low-dose radiotherapy. Eligible patients had advanced, TIL-negative solid tumors. The sequence is built from TRBV5-1 and TRBJ1-3, with no reliable assignment of the D segment. Sequencing used PBMCs, obtained before treatment. The TCR originated in a female donor with ovarian cancer. This receptor has the CDR3 CASSLAPGYGNTIYF. In nucleotides, the sequence is TGCGCCAGCAGCTTGGCCCCAGGATATGGAAACACCATATATTTT.